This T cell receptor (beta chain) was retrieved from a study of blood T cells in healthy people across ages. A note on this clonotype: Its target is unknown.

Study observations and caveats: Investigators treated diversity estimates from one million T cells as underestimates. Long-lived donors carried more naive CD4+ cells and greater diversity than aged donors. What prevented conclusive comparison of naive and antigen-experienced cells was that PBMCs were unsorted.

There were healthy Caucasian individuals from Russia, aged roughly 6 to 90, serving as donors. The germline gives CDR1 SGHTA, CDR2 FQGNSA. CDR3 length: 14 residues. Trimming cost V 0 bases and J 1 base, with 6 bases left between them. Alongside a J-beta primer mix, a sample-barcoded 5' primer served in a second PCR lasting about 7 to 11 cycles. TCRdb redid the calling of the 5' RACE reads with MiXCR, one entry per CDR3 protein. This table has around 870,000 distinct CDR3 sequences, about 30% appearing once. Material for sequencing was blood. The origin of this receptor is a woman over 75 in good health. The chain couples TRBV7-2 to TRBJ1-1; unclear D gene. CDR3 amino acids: CASSLAKQNTEAFF. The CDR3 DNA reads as TGTGCCAGCAGCTTAGCCAAGCAGAACACTGAAGCTTTCTTT.